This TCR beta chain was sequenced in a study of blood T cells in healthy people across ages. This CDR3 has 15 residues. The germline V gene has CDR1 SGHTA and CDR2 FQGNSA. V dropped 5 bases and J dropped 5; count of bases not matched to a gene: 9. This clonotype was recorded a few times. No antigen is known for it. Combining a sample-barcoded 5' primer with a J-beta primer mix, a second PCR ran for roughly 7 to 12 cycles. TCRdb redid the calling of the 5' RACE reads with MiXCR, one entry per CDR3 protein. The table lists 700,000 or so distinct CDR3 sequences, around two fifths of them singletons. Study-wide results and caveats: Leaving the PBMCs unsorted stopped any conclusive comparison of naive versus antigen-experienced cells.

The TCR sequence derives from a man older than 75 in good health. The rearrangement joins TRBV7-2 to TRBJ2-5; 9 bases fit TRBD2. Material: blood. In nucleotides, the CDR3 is TGTGCCAGCAGCGCTAGCCTAGCGGGATGGGAGACCCAGTACTTC. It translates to CASSASLAGWETQYF. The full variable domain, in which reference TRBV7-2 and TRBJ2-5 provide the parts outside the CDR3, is GAGVSQSPSNKVTEKGKDVELRCDPISGHTALYWYRQSLGQGLEFLIYFQGNSAPDKSGLPSDRFSAERTGGSVSTLTIQRTQQEDSAVYLCASSASLAGWETQYFGPGTRLLVL.